This TCR beta chain derives from a study of blood T cell repertoires in COVID-19. How the authors handled the data: Reference gene primer amplification gave nucleated cell count estimates. Only in-frame clones appear in the TCRdb table, and some are missing; sequencing was by immunoSEQ multiplex PCR. The V and J calls and clone size were taken over from that table, and D and trimming were inferred from the DNA. Of fewer than 300,000 clones listed, 87% are singletons. The CDR3 extends over 16 amino acids. V shed 3 bases, J shed 2 bases, and the junction held 7 bases outside the gene matches. Germline CDR1 is LNHDA and CDR2 is SQIVND (reference sequence).

The specimen sequenced was peripheral blood. This TCR was recovered from a woman aged 40 to 49 who had recovered from COVID-19. The rearrangement uses TRBV19 and TRBJ1-5; 7 bases map to TRBD1. The CDR3 loop reads CASSMYRGVGNQPQHF. The DNA of the CDR3 is TGTGCCAGTAGTATGTACAGGGGTGTGGGCAATCAGCCCCAGCATTTT.